The 9 T cell receptor beta chains given below trace back to one sample, sequenced in a study of cytomegalovirus exposure and HLA in healthy donors. It was with 60 Vbeta and 13 Jbeta primers that the PCR ran. TCRdb keeps only in-frame clones here, not all; method: immunoSEQ multiplex PCR. The data show about 60,000 clones, roughly 71% seen once. Sequenced input: PBMCs. The source is a man in his forties in good health and CMV-seropositive.

The chain recombines TRBV11-3 with TRBJ2-3; D gene ambiguous. CDR3 length equals 13 residues. Trimming pared 0 bases from V and 3 bases from J, leaving 4 bases between. The germline CDR1 and CDR2 sequences are SGHNT and YENEEA. DNA of the CDR3: TGTGCCAGCAGCTTAGACGTGACAGATACGCAGTATTTT. Its translation: CASSLDVTDTQYF.

The chain links TRBV27 to TRBJ2-5, with TRBD1 matching 8 bases. The J call is doubtful: the DNA matches TRBJ2-7 better. CDR3 length equals 14 residues. CDR1 is MNHEY, CDR2 SMNVEV, per germline (reference sequence). The CDR3 loop is CASSSGTGPYEQYF. Written as DNA, the CDR3 is TGTGCCAGCAGTTCCGGGACAGGTCCCTACGAGCAGTACTTC.

The rearrangement joins TRBV29-1 to TRBJ2-5; 7 nucleotides line up with TRBD1. J gave up 5 bases and V 6 bases, and 24 bases lay outside the gene matches. Germline-derived CDR1 and CDR2 are SQVTM and ANQGSEA. The CDR3 covers 18 residues. CDR3 loop: CSVAGQDGSLQKEETQYF. CDR3 DNA: TGCAGCGTGGCTGGACAGGACGGCTCCCTACAAAAGGAGGAGACCCAGTACTTC.

The chain links TRBV5-1 to TRBJ2-2, with TRBD2 matching 9 bases. CDR3 length equals 15 residues. The V gene's germline CDR1 is SGHRS and CDR2 YFSETQ. With V trimmed by 2 bases and J by 4 bases, 3 bases remained unmatched. For the CDR3, the DNA is TGCGCCAGCAGCTTACAAGCGGGGGGCACCGGGGAGCTGTTTTTT. Its translation is CASSLQAGGTGELFF.

The rearrangement uses TRBV7-9 and TRBJ2-7; D gene uncertain. From germline, CDR1 is SEHNR and CDR2 FQNEAQ (reference sequence). This CDR3 has 14 residues. V was shortened by 0 bases and J by 0 bases, with 6 bases between the two germline ends. CDR3 sequence (DNA): TGTGCCAGCAGCTTAGCAGGCGGCTCCTACGAGCAGTACTTC. It codes for CASSLAGGSYEQYF.

This clone has a handful of counts. The chain has TRBV5-8 and TRBJ2-5; D not certain. The CDR3 is 15 amino acids. Germline loops: CDR1 SGHTS, CDR2 YDEGEE. V was trimmed by 0 bases and J by 5 bases, leaving 14 bases between them. The CDR3 is CASSLVDTSWETQYF. In DNA, the CDR3 is TGTGCCAGCAGCTTGGTTGACACTTCGTGGGAGACCCAGTACTTC.

The chain recombines TRBV5-4 with TRBJ1-4, with D perhaps matching TRBD1 (5 bases). The CDR3 sequence is 14 residues long. The V end lost 4 bases, the J end lost 5 bases, and 12 bases lay between the germline ends. Germline values: CDR1 SGHNT, CDR2 YYREEE (reference sequence). CDR3 region: CASSPVAGNEKLFF. The CDR3 nucleotides read TGTGCCAGCAGCCCTGTGGCAGGGAATGAAAAACTGTTTTTT.

In its sample, this clone was seen a few times. V is TRBV5-1 and J is TRBJ2-5; TRBD2 is a possible D gene (6 bases). Germline V gene lookup returns CDR1 SGHRS and CDR2 YFSETQ. V dropped 4 bases and J dropped 5 bases, with 12 bases sitting between them. This CDR3 is 13 amino acids long. CDR3 sequence reads: CASSPGVRETQYF. Here the CDR3 DNA reads TGCGCCAGCAGCCCGGGGGTCCGGGAGACCCAGTACTTC.

This clone has a handful of counts. CDR3 sequence reads: CSVEDQGPYGYTF. The CDR3 DNA sequence: TGCAGCGTTGAAGATCAGGGGCCCTATGGCTACACCTTC. J is TRBJ1-2 and V is TRBV29-1, with D perhaps TRBD1 (6 bases). The CDR3 is 13 amino acids. The V gene lost 0 bases and the J gene lost 4 bases, with 9 bases spanning the gap. Germline-derived CDR1 and CDR2 are SQVTM and ANQGSEA.